The rows below give T cell receptor beta chains drawn from one sample of a study of T cell responses to AZD1222 COVID-19 vaccine. Libraries were prepared by immunoSEQ multiplex PCR; TCRdb keeps only in-frame clonotypes and omits some of them. Of under 150,000 clones in the sample, around 91% were seen once. The sequences come from peripheral blood, collected on day 0 of AZD1222 vaccination. These receptors came from an adult in good health. CDR3s include the opening cysteine and the closing phenylalanine or tryptophan. The order of the fields is V gene, clone size, D gene, CDR3 protein. A D gene is named only where the DNA matches it firmly. Clone size, where shown, is once, few, many, or a class for clones that have expanded.

v_call: TRBV2
clone_size: .
d_call: TRBD2
cdr3_aa: CASSPGLAVITGELFF

v_call: TRBV7-8
clone_size: .
d_call: .
cdr3_aa: CASSLETWAYVSNQPQHF

v_call: TRBV7-2
clone_size: .
d_call: .
cdr3_aa: CASSLFRADTQYF

v_call: TRBV5-6
clone_size: .
d_call: .
cdr3_aa: CASSLAVEQFF

v_call: TRBV2
clone_size: .
d_call: .
cdr3_aa: CASSVSTGYSYEQYF

v_call: TRBV7-2
clone_size: .
d_call: .
cdr3_aa: CASSWDVNYGYTF

v_call: TRBV18
clone_size: .
d_call: .
cdr3_aa: CASSPSVQETQYF

v_call: TRBV27
clone_size: .
d_call: .
cdr3_aa: CASSLTPRGAQHF

v_call: TRBV27
clone_size: .
d_call: .
cdr3_aa: CASSLSSYNSNQPQHF

v_call: TRBV6-4
clone_size: .
d_call: TRBD1
cdr3_aa: CASSPGTGYDEQFF

v_call: TRBV6-6
clone_size: .
d_call: .
cdr3_aa: CASSYSWGQNQPQHF

v_call: TRBV27
clone_size: few
d_call: .
cdr3_aa: CASSSRSPSRAFF

v_call: TRBV7-3
clone_size: .
d_call: .
cdr3_aa: CASGSSYNEQFF

v_call: TRBV11-2
clone_size: .
d_call: .
cdr3_aa: CASSLKQARVLFF

v_call: TRBV7-2
clone_size: .
d_call: .
cdr3_aa: CASSLSGPPHYEQYF

v_call: TRBV9
clone_size: .
d_call: TRBD1
cdr3_aa: CASSPWGQSYEQYF

v_call: TRBV7-2
clone_size: .
d_call: TRBD1
cdr3_aa: CASSPGTGAGANVLTF

v_call: TRBV5-1
clone_size: .
d_call: .
cdr3_aa: CASSLGAGQPQHF

v_call: TRBV6-5
clone_size: .
d_call: .
cdr3_aa: CASSYQRDYEQYF

v_call: TRBV14
clone_size: .
d_call: .
cdr3_aa: CASSHNQYEQYF

v_call: TRBV5-4
clone_size: .
d_call: TRBD1
cdr3_aa: CASSRDRANTGELFF

v_call: TRBV9
clone_size: .
d_call: TRBD1
cdr3_aa: CASSGLGTGVSPLHF

v_call: TRBV4-3
clone_size: .
d_call: TRBD1
cdr3_aa: CASSQDLGTGGEKLFF